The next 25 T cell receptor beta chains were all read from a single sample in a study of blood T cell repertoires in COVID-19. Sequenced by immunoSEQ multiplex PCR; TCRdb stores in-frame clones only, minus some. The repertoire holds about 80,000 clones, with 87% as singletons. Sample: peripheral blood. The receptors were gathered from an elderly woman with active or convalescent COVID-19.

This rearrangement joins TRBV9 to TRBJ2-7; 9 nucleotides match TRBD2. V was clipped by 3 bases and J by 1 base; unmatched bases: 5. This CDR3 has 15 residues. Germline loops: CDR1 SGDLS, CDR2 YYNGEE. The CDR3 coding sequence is TGTGCCAGCAGCGGGGGACTAGCCCCTTCCTACGAGCAGTACTTC. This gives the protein CASSGGLAPSYEQYF.

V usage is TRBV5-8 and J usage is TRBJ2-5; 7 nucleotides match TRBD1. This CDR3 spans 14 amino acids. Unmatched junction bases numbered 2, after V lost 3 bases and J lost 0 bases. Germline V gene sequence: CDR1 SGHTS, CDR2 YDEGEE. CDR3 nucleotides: TGTGCCAGCAGCTCACAGGGGTACCAAGAGACCCAGTACTTC. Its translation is CASSSQGYQETQYF.

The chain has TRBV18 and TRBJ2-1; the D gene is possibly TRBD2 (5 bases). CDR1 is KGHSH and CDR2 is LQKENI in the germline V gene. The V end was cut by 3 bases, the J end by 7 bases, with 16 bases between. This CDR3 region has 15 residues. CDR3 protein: CASSPLALPGNEQFF. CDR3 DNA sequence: TGTGCCAGCTCACCTCTAGCCCTGCCTGGTAATGAGCAGTTCTTC.

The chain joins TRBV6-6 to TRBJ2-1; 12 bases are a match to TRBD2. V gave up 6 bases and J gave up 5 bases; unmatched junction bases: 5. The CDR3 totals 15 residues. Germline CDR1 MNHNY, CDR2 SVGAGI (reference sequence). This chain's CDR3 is CASRIRLAGDNEQFF. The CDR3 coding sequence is TGTGCCAGCAGGATCCGACTAGCGGGGGACAATGAGCAGTTCTTC.

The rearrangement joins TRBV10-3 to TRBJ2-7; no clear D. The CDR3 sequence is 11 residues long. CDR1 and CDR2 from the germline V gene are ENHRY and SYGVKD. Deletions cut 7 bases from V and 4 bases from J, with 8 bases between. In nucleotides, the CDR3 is TGTGCCATCACTCCCCTTTACGAGCAGTACTTC. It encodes CAITPLYEQYF.

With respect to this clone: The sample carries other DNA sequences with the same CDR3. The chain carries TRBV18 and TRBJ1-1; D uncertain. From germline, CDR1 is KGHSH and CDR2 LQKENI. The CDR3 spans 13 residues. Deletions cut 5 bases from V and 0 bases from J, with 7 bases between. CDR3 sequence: CASSAGMNTEAFF. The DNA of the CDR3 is TGTGCCAGCTCAGCGGGGATGAACACTGAAGCTTTCTTT.

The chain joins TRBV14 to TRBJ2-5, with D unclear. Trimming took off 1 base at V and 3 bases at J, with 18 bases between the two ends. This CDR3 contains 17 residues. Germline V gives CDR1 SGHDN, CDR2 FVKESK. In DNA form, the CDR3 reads TGTGCCAGCAGCCAAGCCCTCCAAAAGGAGACCGAAGAGACCCAGTACTTC. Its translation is CASSQALQKETEETQYF. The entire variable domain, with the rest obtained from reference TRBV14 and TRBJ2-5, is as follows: EAGVTQFPSHSVIEKGQTVTLRCDPISGHDNLYWYRRVMGKEIKFLLHFVKESKQDESGMPNNRFLAERTGGTYSTLKVQPAELEDSGVYFCASSQALQKETEETQYFGPGTRLLVL.

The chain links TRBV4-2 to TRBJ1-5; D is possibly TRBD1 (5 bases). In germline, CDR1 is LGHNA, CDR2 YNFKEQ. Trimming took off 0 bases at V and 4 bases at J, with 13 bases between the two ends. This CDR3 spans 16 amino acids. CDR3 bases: TGTGCCAGCAGCCAAGATGGGGCAGGGCTAAATCAGCCCCAGCATTTT. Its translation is CASSQDGAGLNQPQHF.

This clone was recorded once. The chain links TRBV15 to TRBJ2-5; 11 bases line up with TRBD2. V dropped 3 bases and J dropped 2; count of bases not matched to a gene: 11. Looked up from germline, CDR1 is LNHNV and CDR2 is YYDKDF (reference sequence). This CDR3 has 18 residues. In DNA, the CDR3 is TGTGCCACCAGCAGGGCCAAACTAGCGGGGGTCTTTCAAGAGACCCAGTACTTC. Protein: CATSRAKLAGVFQETQYF.

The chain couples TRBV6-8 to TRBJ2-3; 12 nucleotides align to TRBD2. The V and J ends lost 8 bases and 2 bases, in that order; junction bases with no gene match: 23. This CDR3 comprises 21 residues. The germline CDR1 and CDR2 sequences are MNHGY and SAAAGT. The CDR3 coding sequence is TGTGCCAGCCCCAGGCTAGCGGGAGGGCGCGTCGAAAGGGCTAACACAGATACGCAGTATTTT. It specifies CASPRLAGGRVERANTDTQYF.

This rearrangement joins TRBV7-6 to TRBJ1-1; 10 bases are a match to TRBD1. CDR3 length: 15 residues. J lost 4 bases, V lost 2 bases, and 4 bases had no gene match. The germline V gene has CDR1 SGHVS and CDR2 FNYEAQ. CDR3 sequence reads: CASSLRTGGGTEAFF. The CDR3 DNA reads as TGTGCCAGCAGCTTACGGACAGGGGGAGGCACTGAAGCTTTCTTT. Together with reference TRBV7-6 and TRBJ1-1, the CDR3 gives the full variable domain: GAGVSQSPRYKVTKRGQDVALRCDPISGHVSLYWYRQALGQGPEFLTYFNYEAQQDKSGLPNDRFSAERPEGSISTLTIQRTEQRDSAMYRCASSLRTGGGTEAFFGQGTRLTVV.

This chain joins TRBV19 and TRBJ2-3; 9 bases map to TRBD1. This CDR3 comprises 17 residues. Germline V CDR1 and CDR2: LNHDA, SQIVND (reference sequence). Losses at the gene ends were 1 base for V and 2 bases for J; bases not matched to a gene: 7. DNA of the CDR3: TGTGCCAGTAGTATAGGAGCCGGGACAGGGTTCACAGATACGCAGTATTTT. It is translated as CASSIGAGTGFTDTQYF. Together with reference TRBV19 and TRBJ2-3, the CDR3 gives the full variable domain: DGGITQSPKYLFRKEGQNVTLSCEQNLNHDAMYWYRQDPGQGLRLIYYSQIVNDFQKGDIAEGYSVSREKKESFPLTVTSAQKNPTAFYLCASSIGAGTGFTDTQYFGPGTRLTVL.

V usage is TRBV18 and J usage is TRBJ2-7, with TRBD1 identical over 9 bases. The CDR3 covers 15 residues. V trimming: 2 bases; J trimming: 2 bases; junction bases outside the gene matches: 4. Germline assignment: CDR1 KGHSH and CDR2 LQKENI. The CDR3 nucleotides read TGTGCCAGCTCACCAATTACAGGGGGCACCTACGAGCAGTACTTC. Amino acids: CASSPITGGTYEQYF.

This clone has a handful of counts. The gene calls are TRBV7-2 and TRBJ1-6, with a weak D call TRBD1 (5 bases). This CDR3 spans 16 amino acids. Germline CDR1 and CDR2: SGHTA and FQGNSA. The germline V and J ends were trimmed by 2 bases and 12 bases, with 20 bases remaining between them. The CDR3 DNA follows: TGTGCCAGCAGCTTATTCGAGACTACCCTCGGGGGACCCCTCCACTTT. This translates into CASSLFETTLGGPLHF.

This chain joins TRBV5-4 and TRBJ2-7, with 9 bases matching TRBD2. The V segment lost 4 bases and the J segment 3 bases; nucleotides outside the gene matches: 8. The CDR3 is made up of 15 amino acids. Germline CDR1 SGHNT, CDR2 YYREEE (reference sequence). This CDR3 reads CASSRRVAGDYEQYF. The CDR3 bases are TGTGCCAGCAGCCGGCGGGTAGCGGGGGACTACGAGCAGTACTTC. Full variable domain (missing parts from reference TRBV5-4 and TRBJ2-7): ETGVTQSPTHLIKTRGQQVTLRCSSQSGHNTVSWYQQALGQGPQFIFQYYREEENGRGNFPPRFSGLQFPNYSSELNVNALELDDSALYLCASSRRVAGDYEQYFGPGTRLTVT.

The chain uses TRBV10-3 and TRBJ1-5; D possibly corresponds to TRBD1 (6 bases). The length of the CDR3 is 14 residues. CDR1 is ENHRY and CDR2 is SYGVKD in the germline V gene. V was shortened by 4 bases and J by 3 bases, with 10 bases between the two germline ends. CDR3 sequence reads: CAISVGQINQPQHF. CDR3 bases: TGTGCCATCAGTGTTGGACAGATCAATCAGCCCCAGCATTTT.

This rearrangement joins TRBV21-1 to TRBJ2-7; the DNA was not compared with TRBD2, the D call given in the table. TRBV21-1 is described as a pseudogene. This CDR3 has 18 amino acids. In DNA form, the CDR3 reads TGTGCCAGCAGCACACCCTACAGCGGGGGGCCGCTCCTCTACGAGCAGTACTTC. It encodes CASSTPYSGGPLLYEQYF.

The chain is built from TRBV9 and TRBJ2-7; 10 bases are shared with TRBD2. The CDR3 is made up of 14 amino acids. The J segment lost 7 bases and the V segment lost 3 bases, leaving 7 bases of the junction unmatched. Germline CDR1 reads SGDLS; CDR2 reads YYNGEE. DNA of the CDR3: TGTGCCAGCAGCGGAGACGCGGGACTAGCGGAGCAGTACTTC. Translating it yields CASSGDAGLAEQYF.

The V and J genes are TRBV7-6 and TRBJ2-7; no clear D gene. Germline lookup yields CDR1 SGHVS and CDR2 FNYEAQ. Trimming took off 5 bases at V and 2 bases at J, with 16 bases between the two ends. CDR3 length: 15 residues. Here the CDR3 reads CASSVREALPYEQYF. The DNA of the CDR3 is TGTGCCAGCAGCGTACGTGAAGCCCTCCCCTACGAGCAGTACTTC.

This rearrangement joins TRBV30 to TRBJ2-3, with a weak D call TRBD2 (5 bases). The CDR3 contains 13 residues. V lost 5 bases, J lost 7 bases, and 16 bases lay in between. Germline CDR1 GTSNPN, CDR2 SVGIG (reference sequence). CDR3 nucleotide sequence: TGTGCCTGGCGCCGGGAAATGATAAATACGCAGTATTTT. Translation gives CAWRREMINTQYF.

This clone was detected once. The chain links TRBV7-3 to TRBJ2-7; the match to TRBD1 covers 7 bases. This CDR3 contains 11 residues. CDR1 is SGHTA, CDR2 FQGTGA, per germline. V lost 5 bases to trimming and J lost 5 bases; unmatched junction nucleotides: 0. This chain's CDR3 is CASSQGDEQYF. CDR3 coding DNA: TGTGCCAGCAGCCAGGGGGACGAGCAGTACTTC.

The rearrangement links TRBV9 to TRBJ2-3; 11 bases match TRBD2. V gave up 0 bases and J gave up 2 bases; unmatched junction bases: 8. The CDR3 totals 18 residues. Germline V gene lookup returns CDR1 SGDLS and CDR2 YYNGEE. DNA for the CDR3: TGTGCCAGCAGCGTAGTCGCTAGCGGGGGGTCCACCACAGATACGCAGTATTTT. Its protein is CASSVVASGGSTTDTQYF.

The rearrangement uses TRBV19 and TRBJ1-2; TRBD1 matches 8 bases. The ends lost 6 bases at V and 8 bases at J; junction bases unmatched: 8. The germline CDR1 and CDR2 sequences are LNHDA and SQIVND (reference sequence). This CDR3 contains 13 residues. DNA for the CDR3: TGTGCCAGTAGCCAGGGGGCGGGCTACGGCTACACCTTC. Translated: CASSQGAGYGYTF.

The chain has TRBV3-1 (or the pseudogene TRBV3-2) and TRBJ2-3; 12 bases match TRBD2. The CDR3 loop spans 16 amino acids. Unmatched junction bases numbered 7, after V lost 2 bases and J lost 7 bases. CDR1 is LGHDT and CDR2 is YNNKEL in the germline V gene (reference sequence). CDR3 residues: CASSQQTSGSRNTQYF. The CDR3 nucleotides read TGTGCCAGCAGCCAACAGACTAGCGGGAGTCGGAATACGCAGTATTTT.

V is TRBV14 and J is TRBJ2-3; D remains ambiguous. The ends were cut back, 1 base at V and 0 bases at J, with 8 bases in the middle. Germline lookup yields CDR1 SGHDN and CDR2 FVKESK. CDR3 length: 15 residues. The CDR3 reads CASSQVGHSTDTQYF. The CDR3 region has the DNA TGTGCCAGCAGCCAAGTGGGCCATAGCACAGATACGCAGTATTTT.